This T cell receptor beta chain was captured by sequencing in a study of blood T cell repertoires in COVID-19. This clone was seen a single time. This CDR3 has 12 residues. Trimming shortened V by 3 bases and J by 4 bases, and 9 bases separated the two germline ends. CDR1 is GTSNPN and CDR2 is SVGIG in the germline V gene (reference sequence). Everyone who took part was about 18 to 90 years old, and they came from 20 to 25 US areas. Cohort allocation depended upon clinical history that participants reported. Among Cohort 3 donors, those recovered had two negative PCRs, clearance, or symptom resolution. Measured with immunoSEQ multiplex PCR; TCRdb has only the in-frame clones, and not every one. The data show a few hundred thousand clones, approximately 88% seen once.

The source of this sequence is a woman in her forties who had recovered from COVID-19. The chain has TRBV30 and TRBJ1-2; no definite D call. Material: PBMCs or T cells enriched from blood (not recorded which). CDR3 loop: CAWSGGLYGYTF. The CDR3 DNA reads TGTGCCTGGAGCGGCGGCCTCTATGGCTACACCTTC. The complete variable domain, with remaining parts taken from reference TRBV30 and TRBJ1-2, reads SQTIHQWPATLVQPVGSPLSLECTVEGTSNPNLYWYRQAAGRGLQLLFYSVGIGQISSEVPQNLSASRPQDRQFILSSKKLLLSDSGFYLCAWSGGLYGYTFGSGTRLTVV.